The clone carrying this T cell receptor (beta chain) was seen repeatedly, ten times or more. The data were obtained in a study of T cells in Graves' hyperthyroidism and ophthalmopathy. Amplification yielded TCR beta CDR3 regions, with RNA transcripts as the source. First-round RT-PCR of the TCR CDR3 relied on the HTBI primer set. In TCRdb, the multiplex PCR reads were re-called with MiXCR into one record per CDR3 protein. The data contain approximately 500,000 distinct CDR3 sequences, around 46% of them singletons. Germline V gene data show CDR1 as SGHVS and CDR2 as FNYEAQ. This CDR3 has 14 residues. Material for sequencing was peripheral blood or thyroid tissue (not recorded which). The sequence was collected from a young woman with Graves' hyperthyroidism. The chain has TRBV7-6 and TRBJ2-2; 7 nucleotides agree with TRBD1. The CDR3 DNA follows: TGTGCTACCACCAACAGGGGCACCACCGGGGAGCTGTTTTTT. Translation gives CATTNRGTTGELFF.